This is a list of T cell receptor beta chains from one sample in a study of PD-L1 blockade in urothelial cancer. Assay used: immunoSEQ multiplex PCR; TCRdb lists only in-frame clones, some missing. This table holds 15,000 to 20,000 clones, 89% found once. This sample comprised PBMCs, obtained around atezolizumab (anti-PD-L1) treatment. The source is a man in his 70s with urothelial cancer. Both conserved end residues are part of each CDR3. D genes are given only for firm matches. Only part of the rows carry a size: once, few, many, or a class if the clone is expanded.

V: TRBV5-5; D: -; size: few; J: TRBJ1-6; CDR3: CASSLDQDSPLHF; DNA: TGTGCCAGCAGCTTGGATCAGGATTCACCCCTCCACTTT
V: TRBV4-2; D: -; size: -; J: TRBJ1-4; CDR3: CASSLDRGEKLFF; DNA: TGTGCCAGCAGCCTTGATAGGGGTGAAAAACTGTTTTTT
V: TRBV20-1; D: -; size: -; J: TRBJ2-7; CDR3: CSAGVFEQYF; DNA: TGCAGTGCTGGAGTCTTTGAGCAGTACTTC
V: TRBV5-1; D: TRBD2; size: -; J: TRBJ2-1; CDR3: CASSLGTSGSNEQFF; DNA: TGCGCCAGCAGCCTAGGGACTAGCGGGTCAAATGAGCAGTTCTTC
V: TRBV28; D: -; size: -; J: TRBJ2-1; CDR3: CASSLLAREQFF; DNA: TGTGCCAGCAGTCTTCTAGCTCGGGAGCAGTTCTTC
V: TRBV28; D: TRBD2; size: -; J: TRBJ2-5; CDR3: CASREGLAGGVKETQYF; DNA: TGTGCCAGCAGAGAGGGACTAGCGGGGGGGGTTAAGGAGACCCAGTACTTC
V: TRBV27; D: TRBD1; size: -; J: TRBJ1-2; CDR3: CASSSGQGLGGYTF; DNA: TGTGCCAGCAGTTCGGGACAGGGGTTGGGGGGCTACACCTTC
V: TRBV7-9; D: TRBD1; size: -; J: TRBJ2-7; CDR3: CASSSPGQGGSSYEQYF; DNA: TGTGCCAGCAGCTCCCCAGGACAGGGGGGTTCCTCCTACGAGCAGTACTTC
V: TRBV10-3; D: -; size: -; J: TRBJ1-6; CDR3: CAISGPTGTSPLHF; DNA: TGTGCCATCAGTGGCCCCACAGGGACTTCACCCCTCCACTTT
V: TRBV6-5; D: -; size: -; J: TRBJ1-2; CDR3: CASSYSRVLSGYGYTF; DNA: TGTGCCAGCAGTTACTCGAGGGTGCTCTCTGGCTATGGCTACACCTTC
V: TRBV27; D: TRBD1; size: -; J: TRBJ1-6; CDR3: CASGGTVSSPLHF; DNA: TGTGCCAGCGGCGGGACAGTGAGTTCACCCCTCCACTTT
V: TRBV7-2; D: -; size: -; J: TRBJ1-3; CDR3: CASSLDISGNTIYF; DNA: TGTGCCAGCAGCTTAGACATCTCTGGAAACACCATATATTTT
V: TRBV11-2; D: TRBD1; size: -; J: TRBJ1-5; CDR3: CASSLGTGNQPQHF; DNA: TGTGCCAGCAGCTTGGGGACAGGGAATCAGCCCCAGCATTTT
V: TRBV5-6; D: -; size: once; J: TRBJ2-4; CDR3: CASRPQGAGLAKNIQYF; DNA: TGTGCCAGCAGGCCTCAAGGGGCAGGGCTAGCCAAAAACATTCAGTACTTC
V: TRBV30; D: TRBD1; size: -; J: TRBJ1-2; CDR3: CAWSRDRPYGYTF; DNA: TGTGCCTGGAGTAGGGACAGGCCATATGGCTACACCTTC
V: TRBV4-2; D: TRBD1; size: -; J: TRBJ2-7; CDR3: CASSRDRDYEQYF; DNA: TGTGCCAGCAGCCGGGACAGGGACTACGAGCAGTACTTC
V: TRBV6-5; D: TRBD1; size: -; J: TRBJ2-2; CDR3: CASSRQGDTGELFF; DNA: TGTGCCAGCAGTAGACAGGGGGACACCGGGGAGCTGTTTTTT
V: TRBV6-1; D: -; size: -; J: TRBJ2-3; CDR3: CASMRENTQYF; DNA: TGTGCCAGCATGAGAGAGAACACGCAGTATTTT
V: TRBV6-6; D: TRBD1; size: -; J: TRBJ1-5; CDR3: CASSYWDRLNQPQHF; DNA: TGTGCCAGCAGTTACTGGGACAGGCTCAATCAGCCCCAGCATTTT
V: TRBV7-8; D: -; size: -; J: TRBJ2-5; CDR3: CASSFGFSETQYF; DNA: TGTGCCAGCAGCTTCGGGTTTTCAGAGACCCAGTACTTC
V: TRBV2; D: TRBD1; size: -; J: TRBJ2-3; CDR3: CASSVQGARTDTQYF; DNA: TGTGCCAGCAGTGTACAGGGGGCGCGGACAGATACGCAGTATTTT
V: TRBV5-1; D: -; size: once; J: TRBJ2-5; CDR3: CASSSYAGAGETQYF; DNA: TGCGCCAGCAGCTCGTACGCGGGGGCAGGGGAGACCCAGTACTTC
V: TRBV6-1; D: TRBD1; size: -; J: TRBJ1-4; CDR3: CASIPHAGGVEKLFF; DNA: TGTGCCAGCATTCCCCACGCAGGGGGTGTTGAAAAACTGTTTTTT
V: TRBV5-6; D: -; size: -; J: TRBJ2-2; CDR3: CASTLTGPNTGELFF; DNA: TGTGCCAGCACGTTGACAGGCCCTAACACCGGGGAGCTGTTTTTT
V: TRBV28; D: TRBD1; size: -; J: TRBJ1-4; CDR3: CASSTPDRGFEKLFF; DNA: TGTGCCAGCAGTACCCCGGACAGGGGATTCGAAAAACTGTTTTTT
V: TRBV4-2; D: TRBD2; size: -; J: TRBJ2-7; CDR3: CASSQPELAGRTYEQYF; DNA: TGTGCCAGCAGCCAACCCGAACTAGCGGGGAGAACCTACGAGCAGTACTTC
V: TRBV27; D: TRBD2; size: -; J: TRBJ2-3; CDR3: CASSLAGMGQYF; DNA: TGTGCCAGCAGCTTAGCGGGGATGGGGCAGTATTTT
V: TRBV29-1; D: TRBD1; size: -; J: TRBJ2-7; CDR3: CSVTGQGSYEQYF; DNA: TGCAGCGTTACGGGACAGGGTTCCTACGAGCAGTACTTC
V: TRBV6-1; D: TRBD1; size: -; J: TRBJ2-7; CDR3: CASSPSRDRGYEQYF; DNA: TGTGCCAGCAGTCCGTCCCGGGACAGGGGCTACGAGCAGTACTTC
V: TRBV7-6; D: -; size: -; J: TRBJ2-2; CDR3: CASSLNPISGELFF; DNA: TGTGCCAGCAGCTTAAACCCCATCAGTGGGGAGCTGTTTTTT
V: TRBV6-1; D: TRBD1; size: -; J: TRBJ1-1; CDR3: CASSDTGGVKRKKAFF; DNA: TGTGCCAGCAGTGATACAGGGGGCGTTAAGCGTAAGAAAGCTTTCTTT
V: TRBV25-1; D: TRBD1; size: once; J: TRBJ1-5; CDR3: CASSPPGGNDQPQHF; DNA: TGTGCCAGCAGCCCGCCAGGGGGTAATGATCAGCCCCAGCATTTT
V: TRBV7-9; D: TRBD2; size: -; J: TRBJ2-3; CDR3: CASRSASGGGDTQYF; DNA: TGTGCCAGCAGATCAGCTAGCGGGGGAGGAGATACGCAGTATTTT
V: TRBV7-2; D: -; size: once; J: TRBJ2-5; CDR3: CASSLQAGGGLQETQYF; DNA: TGTGCCAGCAGCTTACAAGCAGGCGGGGGCTTGCAAGAGACCCAGTACTTC
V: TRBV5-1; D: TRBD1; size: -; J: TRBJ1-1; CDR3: CASSLRGDRGSAFF; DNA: TGCGCCAGCAGCTTGAGGGGTGACAGGGGTTCGGCTTTCTTT
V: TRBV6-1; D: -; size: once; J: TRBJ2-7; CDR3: CASSAAGPTGQYF; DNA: TGTGCCAGCAGTGCGGCGGGCCCGACCGGGCAGTACTTC
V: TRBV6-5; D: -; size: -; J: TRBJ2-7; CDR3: CASSSGRAPEQYF; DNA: TGTGCCAGCAGTTCCGGCAGGGCGCCCGAGCAGTACTTC
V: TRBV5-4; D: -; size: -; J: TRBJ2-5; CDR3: CATQQGGQRGTQYF; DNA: TGTGCCACACAACAGGGCGGACAGCGGGGGACCCAGTACTTC
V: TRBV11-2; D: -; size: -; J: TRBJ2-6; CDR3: CASRAGVRAGANVLTF; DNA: TGTGCCAGCAGGGCAGGGGTTAGAGCTGGGGCCAACGTCCTGACTTTC
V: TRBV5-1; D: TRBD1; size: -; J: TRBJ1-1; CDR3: CASSPGQSLNTEAFF; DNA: TGCGCCAGCAGCCCGGGACAGTCGTTGAACACTGAAGCTTTCTTT